Presented here are 28 T cell receptor beta chains from one specimen sequenced in a study of blood T cell repertoires in COVID-19. Produced via immunoSEQ multiplex PCR; TCRdb's table is partial and in-frame only. The sample contains about 200,000 clones, more than 75% of which appear only once. Sequencing was done on a sample of peripheral blood. All receptors come from a human donor in a cohort sampled during active COVID-19.

The rearrangement uses TRBV5-5 and TRBJ2-1; TRBD1 agrees at 8 bases. This CDR3 region has 16 residues. The germline CDR1 and CDR2 sequences are SGHKS and YYEKEE (reference sequence). The ends lost 4 bases at V and 4 bases at J; junction bases unmatched: 10. The CDR3 nucleotides read TGTGCCAGCAGCCGGGACCCCAGGGGGCAATACAATGAGCAGTTCTTC. Residues: CASSRDPRGQYNEQFF.

The chain carries TRBV30 and TRBJ2-7, with D possibly TRBD1 on 5 matching bases. The V gene's germline CDR1 is GTSNPN and CDR2 SVGIG (reference sequence). The CDR3 runs to 14 residues. Trimming stripped 1 base from V and 4 bases from J, with 14 bases between. In DNA form, the CDR3 reads TGTGCCTGGAGTGATAAAGGGGTCTCTTACGAGCAGTACTTC. It yields the protein CAWSDKGVSYEQYF.

V usage is TRBV6-2 or TRBV6-3 and J usage is TRBJ1-5; D ambiguous. This CDR3 has 13 residues. V dropped 0 bases and J dropped 4 bases, with 4 bases sitting between them. Germline assignment: CDR1 MNHEY and CDR2 SVGEGT. CDR3 residues: CASSYSLNQPQHF. CDR3 in DNA: TGTGCCAGCAGTTACTCGCTAAATCAGCCCCAGCATTTT.

The V call is TRBV6-5, the J call TRBJ1-1; 8 nucleotides align to TRBD1. The CDR3 has 14 residues. The V and J ends lost 6 bases and 4 bases, in that order; junction bases with no gene match: 7. Germline loops: CDR1 MNHEY, CDR2 SVGAGI. CDR3 coding DNA: TGTGCCAGCAGAGACCAGGGGGCGGCCACTGAAGCTTTCTTT. It encodes CASRDQGAATEAFF.

V and J are TRBV24-1 and TRBJ2-1; D may be TRBD1 (7 bases). From germline, CDR1 is KGHDR and CDR2 SFDVKD. V lost 3 bases and J 6 bases, leaving 14 bases between the germline ends. The CDR3 sequence is 15 residues long. The CDR3 loop reads CATSDPQGGRNEQFF. Here the CDR3 DNA reads TGTGCCACCAGTGATCCCCAGGGGGGCCGCAATGAGCAGTTCTTC.

The chain has TRBV19 and TRBJ1-1; no clear D. The germline gives CDR1 LNHDA, CDR2 SQIVND (reference sequence). The CDR3 extends over 13 amino acids. Trimming took off 3 bases at V and 3 bases at J, with 8 bases between the two ends. The CDR3 loop reads CASSMAGYTEAFF. In DNA, the CDR3 is TGTGCCAGTAGTATGGCGGGTTACACTGAAGCTTTCTTT.

This chain joins TRBV3-1 (or the pseudogene TRBV3-2) and TRBJ2-2; 7 nucleotides match TRBD2. The CDR3 sequence is 15 residues long. The germline CDR1 and CDR2 sequences are LGHDT and YNNKEL (reference sequence). Trimming took 4 bases from V and 2 from J; bases not matched to a gene: 4. The CDR3 nucleotides read TGTGCCAGCAGCCGCAGCGGGAAAAACACCGGGGAGCTGTTTTTT. It codes for CASSRSGKNTGELFF.

This chain uses TRBV28 with TRBJ2-7; TRBD2 might be the D (6 bases). Germline CDR1 reads MDHEN; CDR2 reads SYDVKM. This CDR3 is 11 amino acids long. The V gene lost 6 bases and the J gene lost 7 bases, with 10 bases spanning the gap. CDR3 in amino acids: CASSFGGEQYF. The CDR3, as DNA: TGTGCCAGCAGCTTTGGGGGGGAGCAGTACTTC.

This sequence joins TRBV7-8 and TRBJ2-5; TRBD1 might be the D (6 bases). V was trimmed by 5 bases and J by 2 bases, leaving 12 bases between them. The CDR3 length is 14 residues. CDR1 and CDR2 from the germline V gene are SGHVS and FQNEAQ. CDR3 sequence: CASSLSRGQETQYF. For the CDR3, the DNA is TGTGCCAGCAGCCTATCCAGGGGTCAAGAGACCCAGTACTTC. Using reference TRBV7-8 and TRBJ2-5 for the parts outside the CDR3, the full variable domain is GAGVSQSPRYKVAKRGQDVALRCDPISGHVSLFWYQQALGQGPEFLTYFQNEAQLDKSGLPSDRFFAERPEGSVSTLKIQRTQQEDSAVYLCASSLSRGQETQYFGPGTRLLVL.

V gene TRBV5-6 combines with J gene TRBJ2-7, with 13 bases fitting TRBD2. CDR1 and CDR2 (germline): SGHDT, YYEEEE. This CDR3 comprises 16 residues. V shed 2 bases and J 0 bases; nucleotides not matched to a gene: 2. The CDR3 protein is CASSFGLAGASYEQYF. CDR3 coding DNA: TGTGCCAGCAGCTTCGGACTAGCGGGGGCCTCCTACGAGCAGTACTTC.

V gene TRBV10-1 combines with J gene TRBJ1-4; the D gene is possibly TRBD1 (6 bases). CDR1 and CDR2 from the germline V gene are WNHNN and SYGVQD (reference sequence). CDR3 length equals 20 residues. The V gene lost 6 bases and the J gene lost 0 bases, with 26 bases spanning the gap. CDR3 loop: CASSRGPGEGGIPTNEKLFF. The CDR3 coding sequence is TGCGCCAGCAGCAGGGGCCCCGGGGAGGGCGGAATACCAACTAATGAAAAACTGTTTTTT.

In regard to this clone: The same CDR3 arises from other DNA sequences in this sample as well. This chain connects TRBV7-2 to TRBJ2-1, with 11 bases fitting TRBD2. Germline CDR1 reads SGHTA; CDR2 reads FQGNSA. Unmatched junction bases numbered 5, after V lost 5 bases and J lost 2 bases. This CDR3 has 16 residues. The CDR3 reads CASSLGTSGTYNEQFF. In DNA form, the CDR3 reads TGTGCCAGCAGCCTGGGGACTAGCGGTACCTACAATGAGCAGTTCTTC.

This chain links TRBV5-1 with TRBJ1-4, with TRBD1 matching 8 bases. With V trimmed by 3 bases and J by 2 bases, 3 bases remained unmatched. The CDR3 length is 15 residues. CDR1 and CDR2 (germline): SGHRS, YFSETQ. The CDR3 DNA reads TGCGCCAGCAGCTCGGACAGGGCGACTAATGAAAAACTGTTTTTT. Translation: CASSSDRATNEKLFF.

The rearrangement joins TRBV5-1 to TRBJ2-7; D is uncertain. The CDR3 consists of 15 residues. Between the trimmed V and J ends, which lost 1 base and 4 bases, there was a span of 15 bases. Germline V gives CDR1 SGHRS, CDR2 YFSETQ. The CDR3 DNA follows: TGCGCCAGCAGCTTGAGTCAGCCGGGTGGGTACGAGCAGTACTTC. It is translated as CASSLSQPGGYEQYF.

This chain links TRBV10-1 with TRBJ2-1; 8 bases are shared with TRBD2. V dropped 6 bases and J dropped 3; count of bases not matched to a gene: 7. Germline V lookup: CDR1 WNHNN, CDR2 SYGVQD (reference sequence). The CDR3 contains 15 residues. CDR3 sequence: CASSDTGTSYNEQFF. Here the CDR3 DNA reads TGCGCCAGCAGCGACACCGGGACTAGCTACAATGAGCAGTTCTTC.

The chain is built from TRBV6-6 and TRBJ2-2; no firm D call. Per the germline V gene, CDR1 is MNHNY and CDR2 is SVGAGI (reference sequence). The CDR3 has 15 amino acids. With 1 base removed from V and 2 bases from J, the gap between germline ends came to 8 bases. Here the CDR3 reads CASSYWASNTGELFF. The CDR3 DNA sequence: TGTGCCAGCAGTTACTGGGCTTCCAACACCGGGGAGCTGTTTTTT.

The genes are TRBV19 and TRBJ2-2; 13 nucleotides match TRBD2. Germline V lookup: CDR1 LNHDA, CDR2 SQIVND (reference sequence). This CDR3 contains 14 residues. V shed 4 bases and J 8 bases; nucleotides not matched to a gene: 1. DNA of the CDR3: TGTGCCAGTAGTACGGGACTAGCGGGGGGGGAGCTGTTTTTT. Its protein product is CASSTGLAGGELFF.

The chain is built from TRBV7-2 and TRBJ2-1; D possibly corresponds to TRBD2 (5 bases). Trimming took 4 bases from V and 5 from J, leaving 15 bases between them. This CDR3 is 15 amino acids long. Germline V lookup: CDR1 SGHTA, CDR2 FQGNSA. Here the CDR3 reads CASSSLWTGHNEQFF. CDR3 in DNA: TGTGCCAGCAGCTCTCTCTGGACTGGACACAATGAGCAGTTCTTC.

This sequence joins TRBV5-6 and TRBJ2-1; D gene ambiguous. The CDR3 sequence is 13 residues long. Trimming left V 0 bases short and J 5 bases short, with 6 bases between. The germline CDR1 and CDR2 sequences are SGHDT and YYEEEE. CDR3 amino acids: CASSLGRNNEQFF. The CDR3 region has the DNA TGTGCCAGCAGCTTGGGCAGAAACAATGAGCAGTTCTTC.

V gene TRBV10-3 combines with J gene TRBJ2-3; TRBD2 matches at 8 bases. J gave up 1 base and V 3 bases, and 6 bases lay outside the gene matches. The germline gives CDR1 ENHRY, CDR2 SYGVKD. The CDR3 has 16 residues. The CDR3 DNA reads TGTGCCATCAGTGATCTGAGCGGGAGAGGCACAGATACGCAGTATTTT. It encodes CAISDLSGRGTDTQYF.

V and J are TRBV11-3 and TRBJ2-1; 10 nucleotides agree with TRBD1. J gave up 10 bases and V 1 base, and 7 bases lay outside the gene matches. The CDR3 sequence is 15 residues long. The V gene's germline CDR1 is SGHNT and CDR2 YENEEA. In DNA form, the CDR3 reads TGTGCCAGCAGCTTAGGGGGGGACAGGGGTACGGAGCAGTTCTTC. It encodes CASSLGGDRGTEQFF. The full variable domain, rest sourced from reference TRBV11-3 and TRBJ2-1, is EAGVVQSPRYKIIEKKQPVAFWCNPISGHNTLYWYLQNLGQGPELLIRYENEEAVDDSQLPKDRFSAERLKGVDSTLKIQPAELGDSAVYLCASSLGGDRGTEQFFGPGTRLTVL.

This clone showed up just once. The rearrangement links TRBV7-2 to TRBJ2-1; TRBD2 matches 7 bases. The CDR3 contains 16 residues. Germline CDR1 is SGHTA and CDR2 is FQGNSA. The ends lost 5 bases at V and 15 bases at J; junction bases unmatched: 22. Here the CDR3 reads CASSPGSGLPAVGGFF. CDR3 sequence (DNA): TGTGCCAGCAGCCCTGGTTCGGGACTACCTGCGGTGGGGGGGTTCTTC.

The chain links TRBV27 to TRBJ1-2; TRBD1 matches at 8 bases. J gave up 7 bases and V 6 bases, and 16 bases lay outside the gene matches. Per the germline V gene, CDR1 is MNHEY and CDR2 is SMNVEV (reference sequence). This CDR3 has 16 amino acids. CDR3 bases: TGTGCCAGCAGCCTAACGCCGGACAGGGCCTCAGGTGGCTACACCTTC. The encoded protein is CASSLTPDRASGGYTF.

The chain links TRBV2 to TRBJ1-2, with 8 bases that match TRBD1. With V trimmed by 1 base and J by 2 bases, 6 bases remained unmatched. The CDR3 is 16 residues long. Germline V gene lookup returns CDR1 SNHLY and CDR2 FYNNEI. The CDR3 loop reads CASSEVPQGANYGYTF. Here the CDR3 DNA reads TGTGCCAGCAGTGAAGTACCGCAGGGGGCCAACTATGGCTACACCTTC.

V gene TRBV7-8 combines with J gene TRBJ1-5; 7 bases are shared with TRBD1. The V gene's germline CDR1 is SGHVS and CDR2 FQNEAQ. The V and J ends lost 3 bases and 7 bases, in that order; junction bases with no gene match: 9. The CDR3 is 15 amino acids. The CDR3 nucleotides read TGTGCCAGCAGCTTTGGCACAGGGGTATACCAGCCCCAGCATTTT. Its protein is CASSFGTGVYQPQHF.

This CDR3 is CASSTRDRVVYF. The DNA for the CDR3 is TGTGCCAGCAGTACCCGGGACAGGGTCGTCTACTTC. This sequence joins TRBV28 and TRBJ2-4; 9 nucleotides match TRBD1. Germline-derived CDR1 and CDR2 are MDHEN and SYDVKM. The CDR3 length is 12 residues. With 5 bases clipped from V and 16 bases from J, the junction kept 9 bases outside the gene matches.

CDR3 loop: CASSKDRVQPQHF. The CDR3 DNA reads as TGTGCCAGCAGTAAAGACAGGGTGCAGCCCCAGCATTTT. V is TRBV6-6 and J is TRBJ1-5; 7 bases agree with TRBD1. Germline V gene data show CDR1 as MNHNY and CDR2 as SVGAGI (reference sequence). CDR3 size: 13 residues. V lost 5 bases and J lost 7; bases outside the gene matches: 5.

CDR3 loop: CASSPGLITEAFF. CDR3 sequence (DNA): TGTGCCAGCAGTCCCGGGTTAATTACTGAAGCTTTCTTT. The gene calls are TRBV6-5 and TRBJ1-1; D gene unclear. The V gene lost 5 bases and the J gene lost 5 bases, with 12 bases spanning the gap. The germline V gene has CDR1 MNHEY and CDR2 SVGAGI. This CDR3 has 13 residues.